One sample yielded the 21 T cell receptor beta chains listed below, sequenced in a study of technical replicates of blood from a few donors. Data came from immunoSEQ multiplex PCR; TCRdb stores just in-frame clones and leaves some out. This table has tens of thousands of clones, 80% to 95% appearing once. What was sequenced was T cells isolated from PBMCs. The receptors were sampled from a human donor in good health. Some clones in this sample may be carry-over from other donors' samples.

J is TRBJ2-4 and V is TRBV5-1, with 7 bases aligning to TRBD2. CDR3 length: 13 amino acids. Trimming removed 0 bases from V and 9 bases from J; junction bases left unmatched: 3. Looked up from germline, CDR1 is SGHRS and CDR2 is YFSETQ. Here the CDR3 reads CASSLERERIQYF. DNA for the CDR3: TGCGCCAGCAGCTTGGAGCGGGAACGCATTCAGTACTTC.

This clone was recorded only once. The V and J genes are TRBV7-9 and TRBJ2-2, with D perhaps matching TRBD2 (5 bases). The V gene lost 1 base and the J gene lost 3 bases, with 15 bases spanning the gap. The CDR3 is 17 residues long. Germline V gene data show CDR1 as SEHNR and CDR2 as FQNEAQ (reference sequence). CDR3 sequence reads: CASSLGRVGKYTGELFF. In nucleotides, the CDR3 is TGTGCCAGCAGCTTAGGTAGAGTCGGGAAGTACACCGGGGAGCTGTTTTTT.

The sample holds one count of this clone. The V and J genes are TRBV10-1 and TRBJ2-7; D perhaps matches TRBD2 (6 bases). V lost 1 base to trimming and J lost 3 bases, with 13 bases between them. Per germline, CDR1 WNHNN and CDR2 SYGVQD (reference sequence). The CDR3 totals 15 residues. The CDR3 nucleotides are TGCGCCAGCAGTGAGTTAAAGAGCGGGTACTACGAGCAGTACTTC. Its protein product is CASSELKSGYYEQYF.

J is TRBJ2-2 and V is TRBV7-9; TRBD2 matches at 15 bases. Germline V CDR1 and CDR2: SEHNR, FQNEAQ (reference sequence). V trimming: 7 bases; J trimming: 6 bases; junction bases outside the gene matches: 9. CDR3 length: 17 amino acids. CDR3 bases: TGTGCCAGCAATGCTCCGGGACTAGCGGGAGGATCCGGGGAGCTGTTTTTT. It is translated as CASNAPGLAGGSGELFF.

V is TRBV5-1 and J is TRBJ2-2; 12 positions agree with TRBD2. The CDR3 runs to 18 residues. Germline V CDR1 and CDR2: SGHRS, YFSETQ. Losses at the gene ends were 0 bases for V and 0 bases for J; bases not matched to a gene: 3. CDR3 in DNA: TGCGCCAGCAGCTTGGTCCTAGCGGGAGGGGCGAACACCGGGGAGCTGTTTTTT. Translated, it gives CASSLVLAGGANTGELFF.

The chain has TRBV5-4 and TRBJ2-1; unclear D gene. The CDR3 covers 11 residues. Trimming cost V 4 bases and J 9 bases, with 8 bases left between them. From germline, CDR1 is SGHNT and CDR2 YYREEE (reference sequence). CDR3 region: CASSHSTEQFF. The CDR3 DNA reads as TGTGCCAGCAGCCACTCCACTGAGCAGTTCTTC.

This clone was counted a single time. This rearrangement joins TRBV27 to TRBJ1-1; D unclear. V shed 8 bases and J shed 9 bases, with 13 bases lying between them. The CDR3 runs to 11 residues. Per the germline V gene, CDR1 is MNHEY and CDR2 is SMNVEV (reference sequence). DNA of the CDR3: TGTGCCAGCCACACGGGGTATAAAGCTTTCTTT. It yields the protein CASHTGYKAFF.

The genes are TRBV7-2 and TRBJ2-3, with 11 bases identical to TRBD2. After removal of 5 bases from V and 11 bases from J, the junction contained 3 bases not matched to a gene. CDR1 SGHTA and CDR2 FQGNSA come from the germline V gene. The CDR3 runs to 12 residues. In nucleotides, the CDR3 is TGTGCCAGCAGCCCACTAGCGGGAGAGCAGTATTTT. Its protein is CASSPLAGEQYF.

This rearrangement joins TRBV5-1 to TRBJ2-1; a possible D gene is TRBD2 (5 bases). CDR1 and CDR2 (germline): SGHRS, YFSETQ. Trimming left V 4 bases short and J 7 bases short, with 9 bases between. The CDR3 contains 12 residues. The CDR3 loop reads CASSGRGNEQFF. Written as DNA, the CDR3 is TGCGCCAGCAGCGGGAGAGGGAATGAGCAGTTCTTC.

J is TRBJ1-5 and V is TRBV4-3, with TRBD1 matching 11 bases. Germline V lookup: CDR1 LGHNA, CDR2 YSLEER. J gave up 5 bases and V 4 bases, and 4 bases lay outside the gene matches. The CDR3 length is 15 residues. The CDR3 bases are TGCGCCAGCAGCCTGGACAGGGGGCTAGATCAGCCCCAGCATTTT. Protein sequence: CASSLDRGLDQPQHF.

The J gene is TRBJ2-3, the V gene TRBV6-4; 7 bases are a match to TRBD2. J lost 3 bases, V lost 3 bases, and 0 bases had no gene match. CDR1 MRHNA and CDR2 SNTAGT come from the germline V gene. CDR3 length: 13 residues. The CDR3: CASSERETDTQYF. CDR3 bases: TGTGCCAGCAGTGAGCGGGAGACAGATACGCAGTATTTT.

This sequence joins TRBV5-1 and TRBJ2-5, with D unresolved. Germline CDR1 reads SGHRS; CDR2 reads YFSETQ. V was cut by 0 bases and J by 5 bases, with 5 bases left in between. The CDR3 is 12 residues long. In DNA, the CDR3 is TGCGCCAGCAGCTTGGCCGTCGAGACCCAGTACTTC. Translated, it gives CASSLAVETQYF. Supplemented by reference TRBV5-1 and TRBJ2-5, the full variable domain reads KAGVTQTPRYLIKTRGQQVTLSCSPISGHRSVSWYQQTPGQGLQFLFEYFSETQRNKGNFPGRFSGRQFSNSRSEMNVSTLELGDSALYLCASSLAVETQYFGPGTRLLVL.

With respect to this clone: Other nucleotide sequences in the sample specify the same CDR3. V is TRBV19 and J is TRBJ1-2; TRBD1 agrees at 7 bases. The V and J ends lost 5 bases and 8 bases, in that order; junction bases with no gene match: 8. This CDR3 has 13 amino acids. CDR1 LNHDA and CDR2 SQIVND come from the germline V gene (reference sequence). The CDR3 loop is CASSVNRGSGYTF. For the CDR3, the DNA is TGTGCCAGTAGTGTTAACAGGGGATCCGGCTACACCTTC. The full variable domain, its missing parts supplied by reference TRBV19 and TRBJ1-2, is DGGITQSPKYLFRKEGQNVTLSCEQNLNHDAMYWYRQDPGQGLRLIYYSQIVNDFQKGDIAEGYSVSREKKESFPLTVTSAQKNPTAFYLCASSVNRGSGYTFGSGTRLTVV.

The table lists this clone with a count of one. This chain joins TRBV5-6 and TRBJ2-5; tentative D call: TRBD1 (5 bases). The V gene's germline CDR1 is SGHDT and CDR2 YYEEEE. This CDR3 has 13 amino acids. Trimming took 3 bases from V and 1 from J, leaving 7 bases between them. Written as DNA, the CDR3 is TGTGCCAGCAGCTGGGGCCCCCAAGAGACCCAGTACTTC. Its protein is CASSWGPQETQYF.

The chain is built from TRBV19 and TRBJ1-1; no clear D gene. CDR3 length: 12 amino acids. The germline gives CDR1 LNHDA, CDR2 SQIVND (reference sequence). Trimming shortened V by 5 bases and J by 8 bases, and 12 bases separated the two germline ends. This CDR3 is CASSQRGYEAFF. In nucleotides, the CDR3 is TGTGCCAGTAGTCAACGGGGTTACGAAGCTTTCTTT.

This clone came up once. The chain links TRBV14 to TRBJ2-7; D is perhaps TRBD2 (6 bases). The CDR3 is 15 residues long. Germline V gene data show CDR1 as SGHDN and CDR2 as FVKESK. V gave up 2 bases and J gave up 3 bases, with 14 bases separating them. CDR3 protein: CASSQIRGSGYEQYF. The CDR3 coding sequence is TGTGCCAGCAGCCAAATCCGGGGGTCGGGCTACGAGCAGTACTTC.

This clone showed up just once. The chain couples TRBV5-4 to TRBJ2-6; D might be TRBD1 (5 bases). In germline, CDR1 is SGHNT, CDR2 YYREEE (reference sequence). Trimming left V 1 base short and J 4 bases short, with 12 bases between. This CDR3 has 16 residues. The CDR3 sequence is CASSLSGAGGANVLTF. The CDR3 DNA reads TGTGCCAGCAGCTTGAGTGGGGCAGGAGGGGCCAACGTCCTGACTTTC.

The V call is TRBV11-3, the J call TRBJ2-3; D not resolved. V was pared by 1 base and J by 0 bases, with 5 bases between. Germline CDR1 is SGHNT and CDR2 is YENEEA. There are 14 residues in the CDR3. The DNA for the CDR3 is TGTGCCAGCAGCTTAGTATCTAGCACAGATACGCAGTATTTT. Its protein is CASSLVSSTDTQYF.

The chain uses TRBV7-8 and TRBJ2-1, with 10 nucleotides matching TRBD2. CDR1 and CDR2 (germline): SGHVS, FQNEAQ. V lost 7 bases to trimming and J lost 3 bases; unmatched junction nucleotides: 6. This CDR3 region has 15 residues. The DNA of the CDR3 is TGTGCCAGCACCCCGCTAGCGGGAGACTACAATGAGCAGTTCTTC. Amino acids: CASTPLAGDYNEQFF.

Here the CDR3 reads CASSAPGGGNGYTF. The CDR3 DNA reads TGTGCCAGCAGCGCCCCGGGGGGAGGGAACGGCTACACCTTC. The rearrangement links TRBV9 to TRBJ1-2; maybe TRBD1 (5 bases). The V end lost 3 bases, the J end lost 8 bases, and 17 bases lay between the germline ends. Germline CDR1 SGDLS, CDR2 YYNGEE. This CDR3 spans 14 amino acids.

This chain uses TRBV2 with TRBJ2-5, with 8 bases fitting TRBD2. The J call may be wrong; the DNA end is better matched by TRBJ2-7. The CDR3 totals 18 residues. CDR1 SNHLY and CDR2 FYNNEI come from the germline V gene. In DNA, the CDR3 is TGTGCCAGCAGTGAAGATACTCTCAGCGGGAGTTCTCTCCCCGAGCAGTACTTC. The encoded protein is CASSEDTLSGSSLPEQYF.